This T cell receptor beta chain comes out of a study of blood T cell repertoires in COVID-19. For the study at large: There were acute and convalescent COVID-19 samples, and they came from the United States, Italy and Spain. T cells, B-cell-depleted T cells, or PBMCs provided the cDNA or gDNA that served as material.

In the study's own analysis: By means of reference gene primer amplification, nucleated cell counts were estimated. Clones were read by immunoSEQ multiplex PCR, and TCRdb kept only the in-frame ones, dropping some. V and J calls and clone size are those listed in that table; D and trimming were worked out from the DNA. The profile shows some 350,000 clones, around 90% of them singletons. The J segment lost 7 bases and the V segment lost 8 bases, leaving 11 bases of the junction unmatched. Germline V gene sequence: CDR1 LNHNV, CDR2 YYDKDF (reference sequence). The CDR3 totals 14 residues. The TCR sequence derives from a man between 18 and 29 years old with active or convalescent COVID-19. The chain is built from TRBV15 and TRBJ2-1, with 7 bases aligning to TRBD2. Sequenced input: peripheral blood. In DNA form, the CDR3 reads TGTGCCACCGCCCACGGGGGGAGGAAGAATGAGCAGTTCTTC. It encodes CATAHGGRKNEQFF.